Presented here are 6 T cell receptor beta chains from one specimen sequenced in a study of blood T cell repertoires in COVID-19. The method was immunoSEQ multiplex PCR; TCRdb's version includes in-frame clones alone and lacks a portion of them. The sample includes about 220,000 clones, around 89% of them seen just once. The sequenced sample was PBMCs or T cells enriched from blood (not recorded which). These receptors came from a woman in her twenties or thirties who had recovered from COVID-19.

This chain uses TRBV15 with TRBJ1-3, with unresolved D. V shed 5 bases and J shed 0 bases, with 17 bases lying between them. The length of the CDR3 is 17 residues. Looked up from germline, CDR1 is LNHNV and CDR2 is YYDKDF (reference sequence). The CDR3 protein is CATSPPRRVNSGNTIYF. DNA of the CDR3: TGTGCCACCAGCCCTCCCCGACGGGTCAACTCTGGAAACACCATATATTTT.

The gene calls are TRBV18 and TRBJ1-1; D is undetermined. Germline loops: CDR1 KGHSH, CDR2 LQKENI. The germline V and J ends were trimmed by 3 bases and 5 bases, with 16 bases remaining between them. There are 15 residues in the CDR3. CDR3 sequence reads: CASSPGRGSGTEAFF. In DNA, the CDR3 is TGTGCCAGCTCACCTGGTCGGGGTTCGGGGACTGAAGCTTTCTTT. The whole variable domain, filled in from reference TRBV18 and TRBJ1-1, reads NAGVMQNPRHLVRRRGQEARLRCSPMKGHSHVYWYRQLPEEGLKFMVYLQKENIIDESGMPKERFSAEFPKEGPSILRIQQVVRGDSAAYFCASSPGRGSGTEAFFGQGTRLTVV.

The V call is TRBV7-3, the J call TRBJ2-5; 8 bases match TRBD2. Germline CDR1 and CDR2: SGHTA and FQGTGA. This CDR3 has 16 amino acids. J gave up 3 bases and V 4 bases, and 10 bases lay outside the gene matches. This CDR3 is CASSSVGGTSKETQYF. DNA of the CDR3: TGTGCCAGCAGCTCAGTTGGGGGGACTAGTAAAGAGACCCAGTACTTC.

V is TRBV4-1 and J is TRBJ2-1; 14 nucleotides line up with TRBD2. Per the germline V gene, CDR1 is MGHRA and CDR2 is YSYEKL. Trimming at V came to 3 bases and at J to 8 bases, leaving 9 bases not matched to a gene. CDR3 length: 17 residues. The CDR3 reads CASSHSQTSGGAYEQFF. The CDR3 bases are TGCGCCAGCAGCCATAGCCAGACTAGCGGGGGGGCTTATGAGCAGTTCTTC.

This clone was recorded only once. V is TRBV5-4 and J is TRBJ1-1; maybe TRBD1 (5 bases). V dropped 2 bases and J dropped 3 bases, with 11 bases sitting between them. In germline, CDR1 is SGHNT, CDR2 YYREEE (reference sequence). CDR3 size: 14 residues. CDR3 DNA: TGTGCCAGCAGCTTCGGGAGGGGAGACACTGAAGCTTTCTTT. It yields the protein CASSFGRGDTEAFF.

The chain employs TRBV9 and TRBJ2-5; 11 bases agree with TRBD2. Trimming removed 1 base from V and 1 base from J; junction bases left unmatched: 9. Germline V gene data show CDR1 as SGDLS and CDR2 as YYNGEE. The CDR3 spans 18 residues. Here the CDR3 DNA reads TGTGCCAGCAGCGTAACCCCCTCTAGCGGGGGGCCCCAAGAGACCCAGTACTTC. Its translation: CASSVTPSSGGPQETQYF.